This section outlines one TCR beta chain sequence together with its context. Its antigen is still unknown. This record belongs to a study of graft-versus-host responses after intestinal transplantation. Study overall: Each recipient received anti-thymocyte globulin induction, then tacrolimus and steroids for three to four years.

Study conclusions and caveats: High graft-versus-host to host-versus-graft clonal ratios were found in allografts of patients who had graft-donor T cell macrochimerism. The highest levels of circulating GvH clones went along with early declines in HvG clones after transplant.

V was cut by 5 bases and J by 5 bases, with 12 bases left in between. This CDR3 has 13 amino acids. Germline CDR1 is MNHEY and CDR2 is SVGAGI. Profiling relied on immunoSEQ multiplex PCR, and the TCRdb table lists in-frame clones only, not all of them. The sample lists about 100,000 clones; roughly 87% were seen once. The receptor was derived from a human donor who was the organ donor for an intestinal transplant. The sequences come from unstimulated CD4+ T cells sorted from spleen or lymph node cells, collected before transplant. This chain joins TRBV6-5 and TRBJ1-2, with D unresolved. The CDR3 loop reads CASSPTMGYGYTF. The DNA of the CDR3 is TGTGCCAGCAGTCCCACCATGGGATATGGCTACACCTTC.